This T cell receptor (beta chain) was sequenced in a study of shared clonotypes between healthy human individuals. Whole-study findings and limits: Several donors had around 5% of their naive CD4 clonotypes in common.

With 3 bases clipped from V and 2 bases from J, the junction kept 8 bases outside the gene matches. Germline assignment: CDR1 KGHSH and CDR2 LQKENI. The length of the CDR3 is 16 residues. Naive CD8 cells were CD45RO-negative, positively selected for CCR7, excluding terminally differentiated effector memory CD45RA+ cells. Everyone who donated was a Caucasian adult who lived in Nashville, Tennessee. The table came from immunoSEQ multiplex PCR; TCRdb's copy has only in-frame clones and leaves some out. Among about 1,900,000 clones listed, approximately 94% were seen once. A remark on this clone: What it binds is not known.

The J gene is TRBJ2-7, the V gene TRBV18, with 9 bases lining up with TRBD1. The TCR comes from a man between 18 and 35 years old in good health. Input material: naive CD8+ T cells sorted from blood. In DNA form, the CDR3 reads TGTGCCAGCTCACCCTACGGACAGGGGAGGACCTACGAGCAGTACTTC. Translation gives CASSPYGQGRTYEQYF.